This TCR beta chain was captured by sequencing in a study of regulatory T cells in long-lasting Graves disease. CDR3 size: 11 residues. Germline-derived CDR1 and CDR2 are SNHLY and FYNNEI. Trimming took off 3 bases at V and 4 bases at J, with 4 bases between the two ends. As to time point: newly diagnosed GD, antithyroid drugs for less than 3 months. PBMC-derived RNA was used for the TCR library. Many counts were recorded for this clonotype. iRepertoire HTBI primers and Arm-PCR of CDR3 regions built TCR beta libraries. In the original workflow: Segment identification across samples yielded around 64 TRBV and some 13 TRBJ segments. Each CDR3 protein is one row after TCRdb ran MiXCR on the multiplex PCR reads. Clone size and V and J calls follow TCRdb, not the original study. The data hold about 220,000 distinct CDR3 sequences, with 15% to 20% observed a single time. Another study also made use of these data, one on T cells in Graves' hyperthyroidism and ophthalmopathy.

The chain recombines TRBV2 with TRBJ2-7; D is unclear. Sequencing was performed on peripheral blood mononuclear cells (PBMCs), taken at new diagnosis, from a patient treated with antithyroid drugs. The TCR comes from a woman aged 25 to 39 with Graves disease. The CDR3 is CASSDIYEQYF. CDR3 coding DNA: TGTGCCAGCAGTGACATTTACGAGCAGTACTTC.